The present T cell receptor (beta chain) was sequenced within a study of blood T cell repertoires in COVID-19. Background on the study: Donors in the United States, Italy and Spain gave samples during acute or convalescent COVID-19.

Profiled with immunoSEQ multiplex PCR; TCRdb holds only in-frame clones, not every one. This table holds roughly 150,000 clones, around four fifths found once. The CDR3 sequence is 15 residues long. Trimming stripped 4 bases from V and 5 bases from J, with 18 bases between. Germline lookup yields CDR1 SGHNT and CDR2 YYREEE (reference sequence). This receptor was obtained from a man between 65 and 85 years old with acute or convalescent COVID-19. Sequencing was carried out using peripheral blood. V is TRBV5-4 and J is TRBJ1-2, with D tentatively TRBD1 (5 bases). The DNA of the CDR3 is TGTGCCAGCAGCATAATACAGGTTCCATATTATGGCTACACCTTC. The encoded protein is CASSIIQVPYYGYTF.